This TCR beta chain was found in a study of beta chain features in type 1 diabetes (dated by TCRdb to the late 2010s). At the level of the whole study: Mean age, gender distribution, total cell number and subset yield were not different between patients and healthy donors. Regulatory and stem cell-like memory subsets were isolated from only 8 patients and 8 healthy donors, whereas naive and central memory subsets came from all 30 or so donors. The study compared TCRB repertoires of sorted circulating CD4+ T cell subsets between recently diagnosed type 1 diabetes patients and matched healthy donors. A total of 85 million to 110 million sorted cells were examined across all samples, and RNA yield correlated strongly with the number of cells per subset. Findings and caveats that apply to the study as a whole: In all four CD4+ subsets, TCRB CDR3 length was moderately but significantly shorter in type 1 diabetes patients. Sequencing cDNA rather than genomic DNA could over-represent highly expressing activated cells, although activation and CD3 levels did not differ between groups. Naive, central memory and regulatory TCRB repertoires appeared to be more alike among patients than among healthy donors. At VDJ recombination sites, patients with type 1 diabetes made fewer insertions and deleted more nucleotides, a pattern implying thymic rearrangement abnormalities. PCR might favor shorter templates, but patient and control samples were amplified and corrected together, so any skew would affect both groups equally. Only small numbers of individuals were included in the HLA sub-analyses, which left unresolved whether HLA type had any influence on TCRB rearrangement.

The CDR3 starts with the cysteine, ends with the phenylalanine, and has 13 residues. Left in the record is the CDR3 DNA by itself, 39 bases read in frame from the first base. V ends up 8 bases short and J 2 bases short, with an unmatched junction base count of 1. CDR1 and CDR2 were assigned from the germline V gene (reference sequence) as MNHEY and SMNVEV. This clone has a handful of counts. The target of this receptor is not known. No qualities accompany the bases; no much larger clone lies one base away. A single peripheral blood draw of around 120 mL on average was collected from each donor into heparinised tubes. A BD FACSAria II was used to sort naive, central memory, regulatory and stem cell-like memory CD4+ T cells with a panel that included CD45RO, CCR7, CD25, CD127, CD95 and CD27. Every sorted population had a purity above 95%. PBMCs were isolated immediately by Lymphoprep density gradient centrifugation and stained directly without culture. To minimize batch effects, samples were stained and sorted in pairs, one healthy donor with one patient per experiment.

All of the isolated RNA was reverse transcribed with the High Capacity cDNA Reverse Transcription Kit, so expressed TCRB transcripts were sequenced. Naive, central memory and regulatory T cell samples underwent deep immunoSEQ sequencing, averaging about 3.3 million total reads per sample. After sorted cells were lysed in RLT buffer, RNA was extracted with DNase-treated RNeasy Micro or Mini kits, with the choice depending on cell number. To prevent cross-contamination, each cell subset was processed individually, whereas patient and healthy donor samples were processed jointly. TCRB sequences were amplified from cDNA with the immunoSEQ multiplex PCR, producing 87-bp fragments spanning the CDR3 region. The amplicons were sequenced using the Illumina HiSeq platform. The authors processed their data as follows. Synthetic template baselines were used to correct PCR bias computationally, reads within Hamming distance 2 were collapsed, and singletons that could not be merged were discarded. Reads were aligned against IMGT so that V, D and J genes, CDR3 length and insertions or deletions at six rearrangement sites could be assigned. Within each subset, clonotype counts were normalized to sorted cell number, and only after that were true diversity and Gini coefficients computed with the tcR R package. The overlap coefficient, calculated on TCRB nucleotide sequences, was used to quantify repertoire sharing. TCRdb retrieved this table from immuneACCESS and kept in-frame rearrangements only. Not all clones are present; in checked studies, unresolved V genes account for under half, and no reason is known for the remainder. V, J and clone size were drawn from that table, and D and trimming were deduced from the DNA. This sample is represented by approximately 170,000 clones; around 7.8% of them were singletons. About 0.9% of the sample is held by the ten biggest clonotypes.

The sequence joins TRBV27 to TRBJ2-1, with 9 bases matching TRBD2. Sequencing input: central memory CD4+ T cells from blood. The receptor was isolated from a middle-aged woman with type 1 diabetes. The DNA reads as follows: TGTGCCAGCCGCGGGAGGGCCTACAATGAGCAGTTCTTC. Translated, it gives CASRGRAYNEQFF.